The following is a T cell receptor (beta chain) sequence with its context. The data belong to a study of blood T cell repertoires in COVID-19. Trimming took 1 base from V and 0 from J, leaving 9 bases between them. Looked up from germline, CDR1 is SGHAT and CDR2 is FQNNGV. This CDR3 is 15 amino acids long. Seattle participants joined during active infection and were tracked over time. Profiling relied on immunoSEQ multiplex PCR, and the TCRdb table lists in-frame clones only, not all of them. Of hundreds of thousands of clones in the sample, around nine tenths were seen once. The J gene is TRBJ1-1, the V gene TRBV11-2, with D possibly being TRBD1 (6 bases). Specimen: peripheral blood. The sequence came from a woman in her 70s with COVID-19, enrolled during active disease. As DNA, the CDR3 is TGTGCCAGCAGCTTAGTACAGGGAATGAACACTGAAGCTTTCTTT. Amino acid sequence: CASSLVQGMNTEAFF.